This is a list of T cell receptor beta chains from one sample in a study of blood T cell repertoires in COVID-19. Sequencing used immunoSEQ multiplex PCR; TCRdb keeps in-frame clones, though not all of them. The table has approximately 400,000 clones, approximately 77% seen once. Sequenced material: peripheral blood. Every receptor here comes from a human donor with acute or convalescent COVID-19. The donor label of this sample is uncertain. Both conserved end residues are part of each CDR3. A D gene is named only where the DNA matches it firmly. The listing skips clone size in some rows; elsewhere it reads once, few, many or a size class.

TRBJ2-1 - TRBV7-2 - TGTGCCAGCAGCTTCGGGACTTCCACTTACAATGAGCAGTTCTTC CASSFGTSTYNEQFF
TRBJ2-3 - TRBV3-1/TRBV3-2 TRBD2 TGTGCCAGCAGCCAAGATTGGAGCGGGGGGTTCACAGATACGCAGTATTTT CASSQDWSGGFTDTQYF
TRBJ1-1 - TRBV18 - TGTGCCAGCTCATACGACAGGATATCTGAAGCTTTCTTT CASSYDRISEAFF
TRBJ1-5 - TRBV19 TRBD1 TGTGCCAGTAGTATGATAAGACAGGGGCCCAGTCCCCAGCATTTT CASSMIRQGPSPQHF
TRBJ1-2 once TRBV5-1 - TGCGCCAGCAGCTCACAGACAGGTTCCTATGGCTACACCTTC CASSSQTGSYGYTF
TRBJ1-2 - TRBV3-1/TRBV3-2 TRBD1 TGTGCCAGCAGCCAGGGACAGCAGATCGGCTACACCTTC CASSQGQQIGYTF
TRBJ2-7 few TRBV11-2 - TGTGCCAGCAGCTTAAATCCCCTGAGCTCCTACGAGCAGTACTTC CASSLNPLSSYEQYF
TRBJ2-7 - TRBV27 TRBD1 TGTGCCAGCAGATATCGGGGACAGATGACTTACGAGCAGTACTTC CASRYRGQMTYEQYF
TRBJ1-2 - TRBV7-9 TRBD1 TGTGCCAGCAGCTCTAGACAGGGCCCAGACTATGGCTACACCTTC CASSSRQGPDYGYTF
TRBJ2-2 - TRBV6-5 - TGTGCCAGCAAGGGTCTAGCGTATACCGGGGAGCTGTTTTTT CASKGLAYTGELFF
TRBJ1-1 - TRBV7-6 - TGTGCCAGCAGCTTAAACAGGAAGAACACTGAAGCTTTCTTT CASSLNRKNTEAFF
TRBJ1-1 - TRBV5-1 - TGCGCCAGCAGCGATACAGGGCAGCCAGCTTTCTTT CASSDTGQPAFF
TRBJ1-6 - TRBV27 - TGTGCCAGCAGTTTATACGCCCAACAAAATTCACCCCTCCACTTT CASSLYAQQNSPLHF
TRBJ2-5 - TRBV13 - TGTGCCAGCAGGCAGGGACTGCGAGGAGAGACCCAGTACTTC CASRQGLRGETQYF
TRBJ2-3 - TRBV30 - TGTGCCTGGAAGCGCCGGCGGGATACCACAGATACGCAGTATTTT CAWKRRRDTTDTQYF
TRBJ1-2 - TRBV5-1 TRBD1 TGCGCCAGCAGCTTGGACAGGGGGCCAGGTGGCTACACCTTC CASSLDRGPGGYTF
TRBJ1-2 - TRBV19 - TGTGCCAGTAGTATACAAACAGGCAACTATGGCTACACCTTC CASSIQTGNYGYTF
TRBJ1-1 - TRBV5-1 - TGCGCCAGCAGCTTCCAGGTGGGCACTGAAGCTTTCTTT CASSFQVGTEAFF
TRBJ1-3 - TRBV14 - TGTGCCAGCAGCCAGATACAGGGAAGGAGAGGAAACACCATATATTTT CASSQIQGRRGNTIYF
TRBJ1-1 - TRBV6-5 - TGTGCCACCAGTAGGGAGCCCTTGAACACTGAAGCTTTCTTT CATSREPLNTEAFF
TRBJ2-7 - TRBV11-2 - TGTGCCAGCAGCTCTAACCAGGGGGGCCCCTACGAGCAGTACTTC CASSSNQGGPYEQYF
TRBJ1-1 - TRBV5-8 - TGTGCCAGCAGCCGTATCACTGAAGCTTTCTTT CASSRITEAFF
TRBJ1-2 - TRBV5-4 - TGTGCCAGCAGCTTGGATTTATTCCGGACAGATTATGGCTACACCTTC CASSLDLFRTDYGYTF
TRBJ2-2 - TRBV14 TRBD2 TGTGCCAGCAGCCCACAGCTAGCGGGGCCCGGGGAGCTGTTTTTT CASSPQLAGPGELFF
TRBJ1-6 - TRBV27 - TGTGCCAGCAGTGCTAATCCATACTATAATTCACCCCTCCACTTT CASSANPYYNSPLHF
TRBJ2-3 - TRBV18 - TGTGCCAGCTCACAGGGTATTGCGCGGGGCGATACGCAGTATTTT CASSQGIARGDTQYF
TRBJ2-7 - TRBV6-5 - TGTGCCAGCAGTTCGCCAGCGACCTACGAGCAGTACTTC CASSSPATYEQYF
TRBJ1-2 - TRBV18 - TGTGCCAGCTCACCACGGGGAGATGGCTACACCTTC CASSPRGDGYTF
TRBJ2-5 - TRBV30 TRBD2 TGTGCCTGGAGTGTACAGAGCGGGGGGGCTCAAGAGACCCAGTACTTC CAWSVQSGGAQETQYF
TRBJ2-5 few TRBV5-4 TRBD2 TGTGCCAGCAGCTGGGGGGGGTCCAGCGGGAGATTAGAGACCCAGTACTTC CASSWGGSSGRLETQYF
TRBJ1-2 - TRBV11-2 - TGTGCCAGCAGCGCTCTCCCTTCGGGGGGGTGGTATGGCTACACCTTC CASSALPSGGWYGYTF
TRBJ1-3 - TRBV10-3 TRBD1 TGTGCCATCAGTCCCGGGACAGGGGTTAACACCATATATTTT CAISPGTGVNTIYF
TRBJ2-3 - TRBV27 - TGTGCCAGCAGAGCTCGACAGATCACAGATACGCAGTATTTT CASRARQITDTQYF
TRBJ2-6 - TRBV5-1 - TGCGCCAGCAGCCCCTTCAGCTCTGGGGCCAACGTCCTGACTTTC CASSPFSSGANVLTF
TRBJ2-3 - TRBV6-5 TRBD2 TGTGCCAGCCTAAAGCCGGGGGGAGATACGCAGTATTTT CASLKPGGDTQYF
TRBJ1-2 - TRBV20-1 TRBD1 TGCAGTGCTCCTACAGGGGAAGGCTACACCTTC CSAPTGEGYTF
TRBJ2-1 - TRBV19 TRBD2 TGTGCCAGTAGTATTGGACTAGCGTTGTACAATGAGCAGTTCTTC CASSIGLALYNEQFF
TRBJ2-3 - TRBV21-1 - TGTGCCAGCAGCAACCGGGACAGCCCCACAGATACGCAGTATTTT CASSNRDSPTDTQYF
TRBJ2-4 - TRBV6-5 - TGTGCCAGCAGTTACTCGAGGACGGGGGAAAACATTCAGTACTTC CASSYSRTGENIQYF
TRBJ1-2 few TRBV28 - TGTGCCATCCAGGGCACGCCAGAAACTAACTATGGCTACACCTTC CAIQGTPETNYGYTF
TRBJ1-2 few TRBV6-5 - TGTGCCAGCAGTTACGAGGGGACACGAGGTTATGGCTACACCTTC CASSYEGTRGYGYTF
TRBJ1-6 - TRBV5-1 - TGCGCCAGCAGCACGGGGCAGGGGTCCGGGACCCTCCACTTT CASSTGQGSGTLHF
TRBJ1-2 - TRBV30 - TGTGCCTGGAGCCCCCCGGGCAGGGCAGGGGTTTCTAACTATGGCTACACCTTC CAWSPPGRAGVSNYGYTF
TRBJ1-2 - TRBV18 TRBD1 TGTGCCAGCTCAGTTCGGACAGGGGGCCCAGCTAACTATGGCTACACCTTC CASSVRTGGPANYGYTF
TRBJ1-1 - TRBV5-8 - TGTGCCAGTCACATAAGGGGCCCGAACACTGAAGCTTTCTTT CASHIRGPNTEAFF
TRBJ1-2 few TRBV18 TRBD1 TGTGCCAGCTCACCTCGCACCATTATAACCGGGACAGCTAACTATGGCTACACCTTC CASSPRTIITGTANYGYTF
TRBJ2-7 once TRBV19 - TGTGCCAGTAGTAATGTTGGAGGAAGAACCTACGAGCAGTACTTC CASSNVGGRTYEQYF
TRBJ1-6 - TRBV10-3 TRBD1 TGTGCCATCAGTCAGGGACAGACTAATTCACCCCTCCACTTT CAISQGQTNSPLHF
TRBJ2-7 - TRBV6-5 - TGTGCCAGCAGTTACCGCCGAACAGGGCTCTACGAGCAGTACTTC CASSYRRTGLYEQYF
TRBJ2-3 once TRBV6-1 - TGTGCCAGCAGTGAAAACCCCTGGGGACAATCCACAGATACGCAGTATTTT CASSENPWGQSTDTQYF
TRBJ1-5 - TRBV6-5 - TGTGCCAGCAGTTACTCGGCAGTTAGCAATCAGCCCCAGCATTTT CASSYSAVSNQPQHF
TRBJ2-1 - TRBV21-1 - TGTGCCAGCACACCCTGGGGGGGGTCTAGCGGGAGCAATGAGCAGTTCTTC CASTPWGGSSGSNEQFF
TRBJ2-1 - TRBV9 TRBD2 TGTGCCAGCAGCGTAGGTTCTAGCGGGAGTTATGAGCAGTTCTTC CASSVGSSGSYEQFF
TRBJ2-7 - TRBV2 TRBD2 TGTGCCAGCAGTGAAGAACGCGGGGGTTCAGAAGAGCAGTACTTC CASSEERGGSEEQYF
TRBJ2-7 - TRBV11-2 - TGTGCCAGCAGCTTAGATCCAGGTCAGAATAACGAGCAGTACTTC CASSLDPGQNNEQYF
TRBJ1-3 - TRBV19 - TGTGCCAGCACCTGGGGACACTCTGGAAACACCATATATTTT CASTWGHSGNTIYF
TRBJ1-1 many TRBV19 - TGTGCCAGTATTGTGGGCGGGGGAAGCTCGAACACTGAAGCTTTCTTT CASIVGGGSSNTEAFF
TRBJ1-1 - TRBV5-1 - TGCGCCAGCAGCTTGGGGACAGCCTTCACTGAAGCTTTCTTT CASSLGTAFTEAFF
TRBJ1-5 few TRBV6-5 TRBD1 TGTGCCAGCAGAAGGGACAGCCACAGCAATCAGCCCCAGCATTTT CASRRDSHSNQPQHF
TRBJ1-6 - TRBV5-1 - TGCGCCAGCAGCCCCGAGGGGGATAATAATTCACCCCTCCACTTT CASSPEGDNNSPLHF